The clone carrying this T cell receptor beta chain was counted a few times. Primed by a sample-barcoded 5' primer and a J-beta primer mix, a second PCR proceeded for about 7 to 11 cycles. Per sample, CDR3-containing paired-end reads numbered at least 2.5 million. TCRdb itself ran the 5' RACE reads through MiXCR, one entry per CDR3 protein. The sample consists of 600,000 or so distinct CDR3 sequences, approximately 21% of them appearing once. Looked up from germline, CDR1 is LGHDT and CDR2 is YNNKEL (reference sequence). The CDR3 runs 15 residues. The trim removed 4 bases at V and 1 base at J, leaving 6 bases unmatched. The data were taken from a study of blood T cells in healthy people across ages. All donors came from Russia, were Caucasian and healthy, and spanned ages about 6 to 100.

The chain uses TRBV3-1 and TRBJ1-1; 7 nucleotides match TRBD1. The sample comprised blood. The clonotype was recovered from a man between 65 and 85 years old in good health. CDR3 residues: CASSLRQGRNTEAFF. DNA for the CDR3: TGTGCCAGCAGCCTCCGACAGGGTCGGAACACTGAAGCTTTCTTT.